This T cell receptor (beta chain) was found in a study of T-cell reconstitution after alpha-beta-depleted transplantation in children. The germline V gene has CDR1 MNHNY and CDR2 SVGAGI (reference sequence). Between the trimmed V and J ends, which lost 8 bases and 7 bases, there was a span of 15 bases. The CDR3 is made up of 12 amino acids. The TCRbeta library was prepared with unique molecular identifiers. TCRdb re-called the PCR reads through MiXCR, storing one row per CDR3 protein. This table holds 250,000 to 350,000 distinct CDR3 sequences, over 8% found once. This clonotype was found many times. The sequence came from a human donor who donated a stem cell graft to a child with SCID. This rearrangement joins TRBV6-6 to TRBJ2-7; D unresolved. The material sequenced was PBMCs from the stem cell graft donor, taken from the stem cell graft. CDR3 DNA: TGTGCCAGCTCGGCCAGCCCGAGGGAGCAGTACTTC. Translation gives CASSASPREQYF.